The present TCR beta chain was sequenced within a study of beta chain features in type 1 diabetes. Isolation of CD4+ naive, central memory, regulatory and stem cell-like memory cells was achieved by sorting via CD45RO/CCR7/CD25/CD127/CD95/CD27. Comments on this clone: Its antigen is not known.

cDNA synthesis used the whole RNA isolate, giving expressed TCRB sequences. Profiled with immunoSEQ multiplex PCR; TCRdb holds only in-frame clones, not every one. In the table there are about 410,000 clones, roughly 13% of which are singletons. The study, taken as a whole, reports: Insertions at VDJ junctions were less frequent in type 1 diabetes patients. These patients also deleted more nucleotides at the same junctions. A moderate, significant TCRB CDR3 shortening appeared in type 1 diabetes across four CD4+ subsets.

What was sequenced was naive CD4+ T cells from blood. The receptor's source is a man aged 30 to 45 in good health.

The CDR3, as DNA: TGTGCCAGCAGCCTGGGCTGGGCTAGAGAGACCCAGTACTTC. Translated, it gives CASSLGWARETQYF. V gene TRBV14 combines with J gene TRBJ2-5; D ambiguous. There are 14 residues in the CDR3. V lost 4 bases to trimming and J lost 4 bases, with 13 bases between them. In germline, CDR1 is SGHDN, CDR2 FVKESK.